This T cell receptor (beta chain) is from a study of cytomegalovirus exposure and HLA in healthy donors. Study results and caveats: Most of the TCR beta V segments (in an earlier analysis) were productive either about 87% or about 30% of the time. In a later analysis, TCR beta V- and J-gene trimming was associated with a missense DCLRE1C variant. Cytomegalovirus association was listed for about 180 TCR beta chains. In a later analysis, at a false discovery rate of 0.05, over 15,000 TCR beta sequences matched HLA alleles.

Primers included in the PCR were 60 Vbeta and 13 Jbeta primers. The assay was immunoSEQ multiplex PCR, and TCRdb's table has in-frame clones only and misses some. The table has roughly 200,000 clones, more than 60% seen once. Concerning this clone itself: Its antigen is currently unknown.

This clonotype was sampled from a man in his forties or fifties in good health and CMV-seronegative. Sequenced material: PBMCs.

The CDR3 protein is CASSPRHRGDTEAFF. In DNA form, the CDR3 reads TGTGCCAGCTCACCACGGCACAGGGGTGACACTGAAGCTTTCTTT. The V call is TRBV18, the J call TRBJ1-1, with 7 bases identical to TRBD1. V was clipped by 1 base and J by 3 bases; unmatched bases: 5. Germline CDR1 is KGHSH and CDR2 is LQKENI. This CDR3 spans 15 amino acids.